This T cell receptor beta chain was sequenced in a study of blood T cell repertoires in COVID-19. Study context: Sources were T cells, B-cell-depleted T cells, or PBMCs; the material itself was cDNA or gDNA.

With V trimmed by 10 bases and J by 1 base, 7 bases remained unmatched. CDR1 and CDR2 from the germline V gene are ENHRY and SYGVKD. The CDR3 has 14 residues. This clone was counted a few times. Clones were read by immunoSEQ multiplex PCR, and TCRdb kept only the in-frame ones, dropping some. This sample has 360,000 or so clones; under 90% occur once, and the top ten carry about 1.7%. Material: PBMCs or T cells enriched from blood (not recorded which). The chain couples TRBV10-3 to TRBJ2-5, with 9 bases lining up with TRBD2. This TCR was sampled from a woman aged 25 to 39 who had recovered from COVID-19. Written as DNA, the CDR3 is TGTGCCACCAGCGAGCGGGGGGCCCAAGAGACCCAGTACTTC. Its translation: CATSERGAQETQYF.